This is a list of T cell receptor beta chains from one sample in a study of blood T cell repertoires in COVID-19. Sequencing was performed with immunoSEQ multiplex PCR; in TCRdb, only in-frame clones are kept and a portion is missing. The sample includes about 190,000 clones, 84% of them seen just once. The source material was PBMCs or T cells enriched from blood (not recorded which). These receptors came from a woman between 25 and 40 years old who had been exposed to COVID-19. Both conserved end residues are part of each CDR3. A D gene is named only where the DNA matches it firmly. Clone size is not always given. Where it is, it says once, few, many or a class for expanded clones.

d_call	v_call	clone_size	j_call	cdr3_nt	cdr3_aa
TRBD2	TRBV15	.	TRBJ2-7	TGTGCCACCAGCAGAAACCCGGGACTAGAAGGGGACGAGCAGTACTTC	CATSRNPGLEGDEQYF
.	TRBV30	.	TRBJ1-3	TGTGCCTGGAGCCCGGTACAGTTCTCTGGAAACACCATATATTTT	CAWSPVQFSGNTIYF
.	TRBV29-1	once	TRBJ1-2	TGCAGCGTTGACAGCGCTAACTATGGCTACACCTTC	CSVDSANYGYTF
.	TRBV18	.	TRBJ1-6	TGTGCCAGCTCACCATCAGGGACAAGTTCACCCCTCCACTTT	CASSPSGTSSPLHF
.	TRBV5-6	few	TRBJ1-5	TGTGCCAGCAGCTTGACAGGGAGAGACTATCAGCCCCAGCATTTT	CASSLTGRDYQPQHF
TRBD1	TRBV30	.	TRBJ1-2	TGTGCCTGGAGTCTGGGACAGGGGTTGATAGGAGCTAACTATGGCTACACCTTC	CAWSLGQGLIGANYGYTF
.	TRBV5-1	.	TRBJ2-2	TGCGCCAGCAGCTTGAGAACGGGGGACACCGGGGAGCTGTTTTTT	CASSLRTGDTGELFF
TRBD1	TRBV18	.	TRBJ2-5	TGTGCCAGCTCACCGCGACAGGGGGAGGAGACCCAGTACTTC	CASSPRQGEETQYF
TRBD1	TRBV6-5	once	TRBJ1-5	TGTGCCAGCAGTTTAGCCGGGACAGATGACAATCAGCCCCAGCATTTT	CASSLAGTDDNQPQHF
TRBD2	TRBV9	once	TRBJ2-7	TGTGCCAGCAGCGTAGCTTGGGGACTAGTTTTCGAGCAGTACTTC	CASSVAWGLVFEQYF
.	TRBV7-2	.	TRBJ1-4	TGTGCCAGCAGCTTACTCGGAGGAGGGGTTAGGGAAAAACTGTTTTTT	CASSLLGGGVREKLFF
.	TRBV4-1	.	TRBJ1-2	TGCGCCAGCAGCCAAGTCGTTCGTGGGGCTGACTATGGCTACACCTTC	CASSQVVRGADYGYTF
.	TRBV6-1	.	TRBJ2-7	TGTGCCAGCAGTGAAGATGTGGGGGGATTTGGCTACGAGCAGTACTTC	CASSEDVGGFGYEQYF
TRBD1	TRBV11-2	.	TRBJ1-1	TGTGCCAGCAGCTCCTGGCTGACAGGGGCAGGCACTGAAGCTTTCTTT	CASSSWLTGAGTEAFF
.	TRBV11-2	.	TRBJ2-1	TGTGCCAGCAGCTTAGGGCCGATCTCCTACAATGAGCAGTTCTTC	CASSLGPISYNEQFF
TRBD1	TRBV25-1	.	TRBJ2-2	TGTGCCAGCAGTGGGGGACAGGGGGCGTTGGAGCTGTTTTTT	CASSGGQGALELFF
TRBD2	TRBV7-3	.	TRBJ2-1	TGTGCCAGCAGCCCGAACTCGGGACTAGCAAGGAGGGGCTCCTACAATGAGCAGTTCTTC	CASSPNSGLARRGSYNEQFF
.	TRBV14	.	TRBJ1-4	TGTGCCAGCAGCCACAGGGTATCTAATGAAAAACTGTTTTTT	CASSHRVSNEKLFF
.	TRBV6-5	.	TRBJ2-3	TGTGCCAGCAGTTACTCGATGTCAGGGTCGGATACGCAGTATTTT	CASSYSMSGSDTQYF
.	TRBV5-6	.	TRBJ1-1	TGTGCCAGCAGCCTAGCGAGGGAGAACACTGAAGCTTTCTTT	CASSLARENTEAFF
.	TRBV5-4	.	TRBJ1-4	TGTGCCAGCAGTCGTGAAGGAGGGACTAATGAAAAACTGTTTTTT	CASSREGGTNEKLFF
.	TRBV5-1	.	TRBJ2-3	TGCGCCAGCAGCTTGGAAGTCAGAGGTTTAGGTACGCAGTATTTT	CASSLEVRGLGTQYF
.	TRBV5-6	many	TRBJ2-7	TGTGCCAGCAGCACCGGGCCAGGGGCGATCTCCTACGAGCAGTACTTC	CASSTGPGAISYEQYF
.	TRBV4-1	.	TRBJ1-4	TGCGCCAGCAGCCGTGTCCCCTTATCCCCAAAACTGTTTTTT	CASSRVPLSPKLFF
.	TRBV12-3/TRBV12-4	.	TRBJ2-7	TGTGCCAGCAGTTCCAACCCCGAGGACGAGCAGTACTTC	CASSSNPEDEQYF
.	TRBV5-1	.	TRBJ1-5	TGCGCCAGCAGCTTGGGACAGTCCAATCAGCCCCAGCATTTT	CASSLGQSNQPQHF
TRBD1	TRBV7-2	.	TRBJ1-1	TGTGCCAGCAGCTTTACAGGGGACTACACTGAAGCTTTCTTT	CASSFTGDYTEAFF
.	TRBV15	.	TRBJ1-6	TGTGCCACCAGCAGAGGGGAGCCACCCCTCCACTTT	CATSRGEPPLHF
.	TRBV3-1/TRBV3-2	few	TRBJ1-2	TGTGCCAGCAGCCAAGATGGTTTGGGCCTCCTGTCCGGCTACACCTTC	CASSQDGLGLLSGYTF
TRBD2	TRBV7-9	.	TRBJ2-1	TGTGCCAGCAGCGGAGGCGGTCGGGGGGGGTTTAATGAGCAGTTCTTC	CASSGGGRGGFNEQFF
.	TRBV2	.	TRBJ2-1	TGTGCCAGCAGTGAAACTATTATTTCTCTCTTC	CASSETIISLF
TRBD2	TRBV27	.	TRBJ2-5	TGTGCCAGCAGTTTATCGGCCCGGGGGGAAGAGACCCAGTACTTC	CASSLSARGEETQYF
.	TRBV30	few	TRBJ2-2	TGTGCCTGCGTATCGGGCTTTAGCGCCACCGGGGAGCTGTTTTTT	CACVSGFSATGELFF
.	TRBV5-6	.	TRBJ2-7	TGTGCCAGCAGCCGGCGGGACAGCTACGAGCAGTACTTC	CASSRRDSYEQYF
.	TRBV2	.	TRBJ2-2	TGTGCCAGCAGCGTGTACACCGGGGAGCTGTTTTTT	CASSVYTGELFF